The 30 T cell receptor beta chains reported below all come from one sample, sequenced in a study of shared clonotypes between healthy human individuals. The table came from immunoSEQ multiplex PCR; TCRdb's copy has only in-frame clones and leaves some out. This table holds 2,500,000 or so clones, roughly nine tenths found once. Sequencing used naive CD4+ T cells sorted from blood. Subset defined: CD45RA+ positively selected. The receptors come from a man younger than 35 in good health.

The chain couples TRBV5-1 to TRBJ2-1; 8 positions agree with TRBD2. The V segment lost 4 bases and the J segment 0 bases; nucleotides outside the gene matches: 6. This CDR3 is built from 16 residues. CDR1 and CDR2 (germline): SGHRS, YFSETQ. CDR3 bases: TGCGCCAGCAGCCCCTACAGCGGGAGCTCCTACAATGAGCAGTTCTTC. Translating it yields CASSPYSGSSYNEQFF.

CDR3 protein: CASSSPGVVGTQYF. Here the CDR3 DNA reads TGTGCCAGCAGTTCCCCAGGGGTCGTGGGGACCCAGTACTTC. The chain combines TRBV6-5 with TRBJ2-5; possibly TRBD1 for D (6 bases). The V gene lost 4 bases and the J gene lost 7 bases, with 16 bases spanning the gap. Germline CDR1 is MNHEY and CDR2 is SVGAGI. The CDR3 consists of 14 residues.

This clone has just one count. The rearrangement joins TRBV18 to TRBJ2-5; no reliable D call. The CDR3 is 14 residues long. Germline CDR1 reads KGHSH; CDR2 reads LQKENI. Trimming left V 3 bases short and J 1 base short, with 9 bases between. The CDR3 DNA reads TGTGCCAGCTCACCTCAGCGTCTCCAAGAGACCCAGTACTTC. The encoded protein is CASSPQRLQETQYF.

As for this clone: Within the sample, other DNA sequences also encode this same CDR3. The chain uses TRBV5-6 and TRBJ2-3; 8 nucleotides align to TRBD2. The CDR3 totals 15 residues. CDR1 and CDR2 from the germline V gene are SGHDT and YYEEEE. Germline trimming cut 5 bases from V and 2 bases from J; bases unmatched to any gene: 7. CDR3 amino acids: CASSSGTRSTDTQYF. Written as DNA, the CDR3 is TGTGCCAGCAGTTCCGGGACTAGATCCACAGATACGCAGTATTTT.

The CDR3 DNA reads as TGCGCCAGCAGCCAGAGCGGGGTAAGCACAGATACGCAGTATTTT. Translated: CASSQSGVSTDTQYF. The chain combines TRBV4-1 with TRBJ2-3; TRBD2 matches 7 bases. V lost 3 bases and J lost 0; bases outside the gene matches: 3. CDR1 is MGHRA and CDR2 is YSYEKL in the germline V gene. The CDR3 extends over 15 amino acids.

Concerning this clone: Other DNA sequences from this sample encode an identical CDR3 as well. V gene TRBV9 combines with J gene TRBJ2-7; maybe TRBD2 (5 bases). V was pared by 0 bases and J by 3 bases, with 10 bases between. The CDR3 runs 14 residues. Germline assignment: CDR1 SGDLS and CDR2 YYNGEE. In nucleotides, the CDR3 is TGTGCCAGCAGCGTAGTAGCTAGCAGCTACGAGCAGTACTTC. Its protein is CASSVVASSYEQYF.

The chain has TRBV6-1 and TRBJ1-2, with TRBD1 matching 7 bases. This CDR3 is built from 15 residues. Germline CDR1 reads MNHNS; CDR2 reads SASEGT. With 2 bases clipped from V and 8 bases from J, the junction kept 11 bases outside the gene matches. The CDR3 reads CASSEPSTGRDGYTF. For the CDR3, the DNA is TGTGCCAGCAGTGAACCTTCGACAGGGCGGGACGGCTACACCTTC.

The CDR3 DNA reads TGTGCCAGCAGCTTGGGCACAGGGAGGGTAGTGGAGACCCAGTACTTC. Residues: CASSLGTGRVVETQYF. The chain carries TRBV5-6 and TRBJ2-5, with D perhaps matching TRBD2 (7 bases). V was pared by 0 bases and J by 5 bases, with 17 bases between. The germline gives CDR1 SGHDT, CDR2 YYEEEE. The length of the CDR3 is 16 residues.

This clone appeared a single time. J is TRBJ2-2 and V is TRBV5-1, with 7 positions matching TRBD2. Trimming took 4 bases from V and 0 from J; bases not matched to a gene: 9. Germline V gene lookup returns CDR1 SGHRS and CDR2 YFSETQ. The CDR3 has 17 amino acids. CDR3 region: CASSNAPGLSNTGELFF. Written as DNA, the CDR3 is TGCGCCAGCAGCAATGCGCCGGGACTATCGAACACCGGGGAGCTGTTTTTT.

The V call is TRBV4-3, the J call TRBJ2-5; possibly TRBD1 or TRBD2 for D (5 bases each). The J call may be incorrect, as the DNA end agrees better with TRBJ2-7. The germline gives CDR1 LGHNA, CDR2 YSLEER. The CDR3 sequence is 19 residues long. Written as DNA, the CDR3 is TGCGCCAGCAGCCGAACGTTCCAAAACGGGGCGGGTGGATACGGCGAGCAGTACTTC. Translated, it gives CASSRTFQNGAGGYGEQYF.

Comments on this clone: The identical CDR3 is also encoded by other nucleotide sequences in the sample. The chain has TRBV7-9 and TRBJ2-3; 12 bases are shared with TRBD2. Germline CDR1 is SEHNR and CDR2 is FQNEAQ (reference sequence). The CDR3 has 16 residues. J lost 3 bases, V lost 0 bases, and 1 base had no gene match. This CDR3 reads CASSLALAGGTDTQYF. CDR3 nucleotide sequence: TGTGCCAGCAGCTTAGCACTAGCGGGAGGTACAGATACGCAGTATTTT.

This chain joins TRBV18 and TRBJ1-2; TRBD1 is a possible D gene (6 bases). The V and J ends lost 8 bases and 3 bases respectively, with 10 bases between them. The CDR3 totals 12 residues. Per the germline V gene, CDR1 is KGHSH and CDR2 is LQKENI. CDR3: CASTDSHYGYTF. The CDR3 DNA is TGTGCCAGCACGGACAGCCACTATGGCTACACCTTC.

CDR3 nucleotide sequence: TGCACCAGCACGGAGATGAGGGGTGGCTATGGCTACACCTTC. Its translation is CTSTEMRGGYGYTF. The chain carries TRBV1 and TRBJ1-2. TRBV1 is listed as a pseudogene. This CDR3 spans 14 amino acids.

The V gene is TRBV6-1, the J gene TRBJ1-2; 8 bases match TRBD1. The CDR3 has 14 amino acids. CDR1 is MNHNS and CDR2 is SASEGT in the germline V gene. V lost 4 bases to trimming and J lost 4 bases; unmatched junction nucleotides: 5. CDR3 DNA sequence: TGTGCCAGCAGTGTGGACAGGGAATCCTATGGCTACACCTTC. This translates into CASSVDRESYGYTF.

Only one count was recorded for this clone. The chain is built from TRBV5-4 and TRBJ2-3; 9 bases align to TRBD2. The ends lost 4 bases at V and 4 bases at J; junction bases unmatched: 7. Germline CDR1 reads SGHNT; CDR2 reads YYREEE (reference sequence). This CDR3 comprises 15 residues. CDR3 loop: CASSVPGLAADTQYF. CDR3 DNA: TGTGCCAGCAGCGTACCGGGACTAGCCGCAGATACGCAGTATTTT.

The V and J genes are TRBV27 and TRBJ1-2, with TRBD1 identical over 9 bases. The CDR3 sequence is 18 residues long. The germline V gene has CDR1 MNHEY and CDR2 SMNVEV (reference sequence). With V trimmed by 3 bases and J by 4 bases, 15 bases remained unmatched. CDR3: CASSLVGQGGLLGYGYTF. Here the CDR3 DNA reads TGTGCCAGCAGTTTGGTGGGACAGGGTGGGTTATTGGGCTATGGCTACACCTTC.

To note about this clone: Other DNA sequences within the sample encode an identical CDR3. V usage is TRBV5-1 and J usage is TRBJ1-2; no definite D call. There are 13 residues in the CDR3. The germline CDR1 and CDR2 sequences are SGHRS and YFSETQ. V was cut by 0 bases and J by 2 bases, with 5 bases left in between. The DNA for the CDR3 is TGCGCCAGCAGCTTGGGCAGGAACTATGGCTACACCTTC. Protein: CASSLGRNYGYTF. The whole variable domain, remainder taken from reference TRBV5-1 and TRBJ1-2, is KAGVTQTPRYLIKTRGQQVTLSCSPISGHRSVSWYQQTPGQGLQFLFEYFSETQRNKGNFPGRFSGRQFSNSRSEMNVSTLELGDSALYLCASSLGRNYGYTFGSGTRLTVV.

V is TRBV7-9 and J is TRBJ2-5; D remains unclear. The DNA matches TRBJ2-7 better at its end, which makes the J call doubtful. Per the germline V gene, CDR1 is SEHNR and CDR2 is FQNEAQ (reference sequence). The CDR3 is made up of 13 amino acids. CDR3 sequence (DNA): TGTGCCAGCAGCCCGCGTCGGTCCTACGAGCAGTACTTC. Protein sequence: CASSPRRSYEQYF.

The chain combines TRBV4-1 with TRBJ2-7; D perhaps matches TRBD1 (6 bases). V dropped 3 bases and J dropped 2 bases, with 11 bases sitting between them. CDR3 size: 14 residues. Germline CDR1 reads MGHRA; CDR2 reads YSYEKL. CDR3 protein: CASSQVQGTYEQYF. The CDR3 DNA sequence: TGCGCCAGCAGCCAGGTACAGGGCACCTACGAGCAGTACTTC.

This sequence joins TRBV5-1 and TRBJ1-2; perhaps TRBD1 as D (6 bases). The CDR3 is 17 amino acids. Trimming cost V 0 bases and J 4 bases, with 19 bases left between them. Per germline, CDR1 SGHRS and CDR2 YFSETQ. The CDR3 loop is CASSLGGTIGASYGYTF. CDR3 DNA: TGCGCCAGCAGCTTGGGCGGGACAATCGGGGCCTCCTATGGCTACACCTTC.

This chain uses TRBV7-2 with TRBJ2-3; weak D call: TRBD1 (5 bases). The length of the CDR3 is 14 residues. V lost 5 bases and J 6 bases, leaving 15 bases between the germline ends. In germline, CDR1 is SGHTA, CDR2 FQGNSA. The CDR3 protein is CASSPSKGKDTQYF. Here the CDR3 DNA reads TGTGCCAGCAGCCCCTCTAAGGGGAAGGATACGCAGTATTTT. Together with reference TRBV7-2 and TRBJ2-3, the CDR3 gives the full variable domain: GAGVSQSPSNKVTEKGKDVELRCDPISGHTALYWYRQSLGQGLEFLIYFQGNSAPDKSGLPSDRFSAERTGGSVSTLTIQRTQQEDSAVYLCASSPSKGKDTQYFGPGTRLTVL.

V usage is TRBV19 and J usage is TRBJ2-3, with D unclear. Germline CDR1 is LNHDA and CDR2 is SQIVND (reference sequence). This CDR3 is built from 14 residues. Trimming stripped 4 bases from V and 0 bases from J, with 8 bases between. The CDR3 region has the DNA TGTGCCAGTAGTAACTCTAGGAGCACAGATACGCAGTATTTT. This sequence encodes CASSNSRSTDTQYF.

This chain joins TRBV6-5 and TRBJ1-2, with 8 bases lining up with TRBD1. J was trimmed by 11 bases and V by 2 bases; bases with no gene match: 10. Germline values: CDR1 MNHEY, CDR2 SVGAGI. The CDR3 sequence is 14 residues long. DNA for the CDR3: TGTGCCAGCAGTTACACCTCAGGGGGCCTCGGGTACACCTTC. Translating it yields CASSYTSGGLGYTF.

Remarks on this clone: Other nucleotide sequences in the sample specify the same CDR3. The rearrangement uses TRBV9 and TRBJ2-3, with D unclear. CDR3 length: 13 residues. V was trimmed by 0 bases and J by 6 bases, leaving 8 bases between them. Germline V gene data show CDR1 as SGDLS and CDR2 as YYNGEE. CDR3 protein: CASSVVGSDTQYF. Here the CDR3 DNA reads TGTGCCAGCAGCGTAGTGGGGTCCGATACGCAGTATTTT.

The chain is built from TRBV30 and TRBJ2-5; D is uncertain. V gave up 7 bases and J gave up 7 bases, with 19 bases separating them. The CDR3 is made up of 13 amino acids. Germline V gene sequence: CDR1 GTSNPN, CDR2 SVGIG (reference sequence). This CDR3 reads CASAPDPFGTQYF. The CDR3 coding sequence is TGTGCCTCCGCTCCGGACCCTTTCGGGACCCAGTACTTC.

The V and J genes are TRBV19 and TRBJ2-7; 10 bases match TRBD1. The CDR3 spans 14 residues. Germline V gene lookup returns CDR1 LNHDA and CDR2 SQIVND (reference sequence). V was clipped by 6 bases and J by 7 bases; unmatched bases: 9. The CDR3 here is CASSPGQGFYEQYF. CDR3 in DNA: TGTGCCAGTAGCCCGGGACAGGGGTTTTATGAGCAGTACTTC. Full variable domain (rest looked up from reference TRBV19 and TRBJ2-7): DGGITQSPKYLFRKEGQNVTLSCEQNLNHDAMYWYRQDPGQGLRLIYYSQIVNDFQKGDIAEGYSVSREKKESFPLTVTSAQKNPTAFYLCASSPGQGFYEQYFGPGTRLTVT.

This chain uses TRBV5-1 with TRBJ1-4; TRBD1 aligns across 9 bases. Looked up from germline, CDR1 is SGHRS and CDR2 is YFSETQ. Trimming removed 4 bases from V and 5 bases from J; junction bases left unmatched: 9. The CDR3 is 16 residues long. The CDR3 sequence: CASSQISGTGNEKLFF. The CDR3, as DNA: TGCGCCAGCAGCCAAATATCCGGGACAGGGAATGAAAAACTGTTTTTT. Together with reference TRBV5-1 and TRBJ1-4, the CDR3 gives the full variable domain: KAGVTQTPRYLIKTRGQQVTLSCSPISGHRSVSWYQQTPGQGLQFLFEYFSETQRNKGNFPGRFSGRQFSNSRSEMNVSTLELGDSALYLCASSQISGTGNEKLFFGSGTQLSVL.

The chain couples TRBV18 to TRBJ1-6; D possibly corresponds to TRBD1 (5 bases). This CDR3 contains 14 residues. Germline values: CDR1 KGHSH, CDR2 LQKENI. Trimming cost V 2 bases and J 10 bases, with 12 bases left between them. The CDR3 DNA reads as TGTGCCAGCTCACCAATCAGGGAGGGCTCACCCCTCCACTTT. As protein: CASSPIREGSPLHF.

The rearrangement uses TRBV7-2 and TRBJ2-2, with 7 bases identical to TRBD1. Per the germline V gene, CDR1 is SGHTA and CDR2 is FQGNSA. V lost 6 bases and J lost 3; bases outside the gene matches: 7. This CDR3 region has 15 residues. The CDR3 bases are TGTGCCAGCAGGCCTCCCGGGACAGACACCGGGGAGCTGTTTTTT. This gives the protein CASRPPGTDTGELFF.

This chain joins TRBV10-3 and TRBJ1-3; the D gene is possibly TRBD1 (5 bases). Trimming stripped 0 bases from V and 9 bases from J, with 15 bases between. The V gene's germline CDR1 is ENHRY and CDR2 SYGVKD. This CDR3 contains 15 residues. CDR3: CAISESIDAGGTIYF. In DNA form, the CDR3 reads TGTGCCATCAGTGAGTCGATAGACGCGGGGGGCACCATATATTTT.